This entry lists 20 T cell receptor beta chains sequenced from one sample in a study of blood T cell repertoires in COVID-19. Here immunoSEQ multiplex PCR was the method, and the copy in TCRdb shows in-frame clones only, minus some. Of a few hundred thousand clones in the sample, roughly 87% are singletons; the top ten hold approximately 5%. The sequenced sample consisted of PBMCs or T cells enriched from blood (not recorded which). The receptors shown here come from a woman aged 50 to 65 who had recovered from COVID-19.

V is TRBV21-1 and J is TRBJ2-1; the D call of TRBD2 is as the table states it, not checked on the DNA. TRBV21-1 is deemed a pseudogene. The CDR3 sequence is 12 residues long. The CDR3: CASGDFREGQFF. Here the CDR3 DNA reads TGTGCCAGCGGCGATTTCCGAGAGGGGCAGTTCTTC.

The V gene is TRBV5-4, the J gene TRBJ2-7, with D tentatively TRBD1 (6 bases). The germline gives CDR1 SGHNT, CDR2 YYREEE (reference sequence). The CDR3 has 14 amino acids. The V end lost 4 bases, the J end lost 2 bases, and 13 bases lay between the germline ends. The DNA for the CDR3 is TGTGCCAGCAGCCGACCGGGACAAGCCTACGAGCAGTACTTC. Residues: CASSRPGQAYEQYF.

CDR3 DNA: TGTGCCAGCAGATGGACAGGGGCGTTCACAGATACGCAGTATTTT. As protein: CASRWTGAFTDTQYF. This chain connects TRBV27 to TRBJ2-3; 9 bases line up with TRBD1. There are 15 residues in the CDR3. V lost 6 bases, J lost 2 bases, and 6 bases stayed unmatched. Germline CDR1 reads MNHEY; CDR2 reads SMNVEV (reference sequence).

The chain uses TRBV7-9 and TRBJ1-4, with D unclear. V was cut by 1 base and J by 1 base, with 7 bases left in between. CDR1 and CDR2 (germline): SEHNR, FQNEAQ (reference sequence). The CDR3 contains 15 residues. The CDR3 here is CASSLDPGTNEKLFF. The CDR3 nucleotides are TGTGCCAGCAGCTTAGACCCAGGAACTAATGAAAAACTGTTTTTT.

This chain uses TRBV19 with TRBJ1-2, with a tentative D call TRBD1 (5 bases). Germline CDR1 and CDR2: LNHDA and SQIVND (reference sequence). The CDR3 totals 14 residues. V lost 7 bases and J 5 bases, leaving 17 bases between the germline ends. CDR3 sequence reads: CASMQGSGGYGYTF. CDR3 nucleotide sequence: TGTGCCAGTATGCAGGGCTCGGGGGGGTATGGCTACACCTTC.

This clone was seen a handful of times. The same CDR3 also results from other DNA sequences found in this sample. J is TRBJ1-5 and V is TRBV29-1, with a tentative D call TRBD1 (5 bases). The CDR3 totals 12 residues. Per germline, CDR1 SQVTM and CDR2 ANQGSEA. With 6 bases removed from V and 7 bases from J, the gap between germline ends came to 13 bases. The CDR3 loop reads CSVGGGDQPQHF. CDR3 sequence (DNA): TGCAGCGTGGGGGGAGGGGACCAGCCCCAGCATTTT.

The rearrangement uses TRBV9 and TRBJ2-7, with 8 nucleotides matching TRBD1. CDR1 and CDR2 (germline): SGDLS, YYNGEE. The trim removed 3 bases at V and 6 bases at J, leaving 14 bases unmatched. This CDR3 has 16 amino acids. The CDR3 loop reads CASSAEGQGGLGEQYF. In nucleotides, the CDR3 is TGTGCCAGCAGCGCCGAAGGACAGGGAGGTTTGGGCGAGCAGTACTTC.

The CDR3 DNA sequence: TGTGCCTGGAGTCTAGGGGCTGGCTACGAGCAGTACTTC. This translates into CAWSLGAGYEQYF. The chain couples TRBV30 to TRBJ2-7; TRBD1 might be the D (5 bases). CDR3 length: 13 amino acids. The V end lost 2 bases, the J end lost 3 bases, and 11 bases lay between the germline ends. From germline, CDR1 is GTSNPN and CDR2 SVGIG (reference sequence).

The CDR3 DNA follows: TGTGCCAGCAGCTCGGGACTAGCTAGCACAGATACGCAGTATTTT. Amino acids: CASSSGLASTDTQYF. The genes are TRBV13 and TRBJ2-3; 9 bases agree with TRBD2. The ends lost 4 bases at V and 0 bases at J; junction bases unmatched: 2. The CDR3 totals 15 residues. Germline CDR1 PRHDT, CDR2 FYEKMQ (reference sequence).

The chain carries TRBV6-2 or TRBV6-3 and TRBJ1-1, with a tentative D call TRBD1 (5 bases). CDR3 length: 14 amino acids. Looked up from germline, CDR1 is MNHEY and CDR2 is SVGEGT. Trimming pared 2 bases from V and 8 bases from J, leaving 15 bases between. The CDR3 sequence: CASSYQSGGYEAFF. The CDR3 DNA reads as TGTGCCAGCAGTTACCAGAGCGGGGGATACGAAGCTTTCTTT.

This chain joins TRBV20-1 and TRBJ1-2; D might be TRBD1 (6 bases). Germline V gene sequence: CDR1 DFQATT, CDR2 SNEGSKA (reference sequence). This CDR3 contains 12 residues. Trimming shortened V by 3 bases and J by 7 bases, and 12 bases separated the two germline ends. For the CDR3, the DNA is TGCAGTGCTAGTCGGGGGGCGCGTGGCTACACCTTC. Protein sequence: CSASRGARGYTF.

There are a few counts of this clone. The chain combines TRBV7-8 with TRBJ2-5; a weak D match, TRBD2 (5 bases). The CDR3 runs 14 residues. Germline loops: CDR1 SGHVS, CDR2 FQNEAQ. Trimming took off 5 bases at V and 5 bases at J, with 15 bases between the two ends. CDR3 amino acids: CASSQSSGWETQYF. The CDR3 nucleotides are TGTGCCAGCAGCCAAAGTTCGGGGTGGGAGACCCAGTACTTC.

The chain couples TRBV12-3 or TRBV12-4 to TRBJ1-1; 7 bases are shared with TRBD1. V shed 5 bases, J shed 10 bases, and the junction held 10 bases outside the gene matches. This CDR3 spans 13 amino acids. Written as DNA, the CDR3 is TGTGCCAGCAGTCTTGACAGGGTATCTTCAGCTTTCTTT. Its protein product is CASSLDRVSSAFF.

This chain uses TRBV4-1 with TRBJ1-4; TRBD1 is a possible D gene (5 bases). V lost 4 bases to trimming and J lost 7 bases, with 16 bases between them. Germline CDR1 is MGHRA and CDR2 is YSYEKL. This CDR3 has 15 residues. The CDR3, as DNA: TGCGCCAGCAGCCCCTCGGCAGGGTGGCCTGAAAAACTGTTTTTT. It encodes CASSPSAGWPEKLFF.

The chain joins TRBV9 to TRBJ1-5, with 7 bases that match TRBD1. The CDR3 is 15 amino acids. In germline, CDR1 is SGDLS, CDR2 YYNGEE. V trimming: 4 bases; J trimming: 2 bases; junction bases outside the gene matches: 6. The CDR3 DNA is TGTGCCAGCAGCACCGGGACAGCGGGCAATCAGCCCCAGCATTTT. Translation: CASSTGTAGNQPQHF.

This chain links TRBV7-2 with TRBJ2-7; a possible D gene is TRBD2 (6 bases). Germline-derived CDR1 and CDR2 are SGHTA and FQGNSA. The length of the CDR3 is 15 residues. Trimming took 1 base from V and 6 from J, leaving 16 bases between them. CDR3 sequence (DNA): TGTGCCAGCAGCTTAGTTGGCTTGGGAGGCGGCGAGCAGTACTTC. The encoded protein is CASSLVGLGGGEQYF.

The chain couples TRBV25-1 to TRBJ2-5; tentative D call: TRBD2 (6 bases). The CDR3 extends over 12 amino acids. Trimming pared 4 bases from V and 5 bases from J, leaving 8 bases between. Germline lookup yields CDR1 MGHDK and CDR2 SYGVNS. The DNA for the CDR3 is TGTGCCAGCAGTGGTGGGGGGGAGACCCAGTACTTC. It encodes CASSGGGETQYF.

V usage is TRBV7-9 and J usage is TRBJ1-2; unclear D gene. Germline-derived CDR1 and CDR2 are SEHNR and FQNEAQ (reference sequence). This CDR3 is 17 amino acids long. The germline V and J ends were trimmed by 5 bases and 4 bases, with 23 bases remaining between them. CDR3 nucleotides: TGTGCCAGCAGCGCCGATAGCGTCGGGGTTGGTAGCTATGGCTACACCTTC. Translation gives CASSADSVGVGSYGYTF.

The CDR3 region has the DNA TGTGCCAGCAGTTTATGGTCCAGGGGAGTGGTGGAGCAGTACTTC. Its protein is CASSLWSRGVVEQYF. This sequence joins TRBV27 and TRBJ2-7; D might be TRBD1 (6 bases). The germline V and J ends were trimmed by 1 base and 7 bases, with 17 bases remaining between them. The CDR3 extends over 15 amino acids. Per the germline V gene, CDR1 is MNHEY and CDR2 is SMNVEV (reference sequence).

This chain links TRBV20-1 with TRBJ2-7, with a possible D match to TRBD2 (6 bases). Germline loops: CDR1 DFQATT, CDR2 SNEGSKA (reference sequence). The V end was cut by 3 bases, the J end by 1 base, with 10 bases between. This CDR3 is 13 amino acids long. CDR3: CSASAGRSYEQYF. CDR3 in DNA: TGCAGTGCTAGTGCCGGGAGATCCTACGAGCAGTACTTC.